This T cell receptor beta chain emerged from a study of CD8+CD57+ T cells in acquired aplastic anemia. Across the study: Sorting CD4+ and CD8+ cells gave DNA averaging around 3 ug. CD4+ cell libraries from healthy donors averaged about 10.8 million reads. Study outcomes and limitations: Significant differences in CD8+ Simpson's diversity were not observed between patients and controls. Researchers report that around 29 CD8+ CDR3 sequences appeared in both patients and controls.

The use of genomic DNA as template underpinned the TCR beta VDJ and CDR3 profiling. MiXCR was run by TCRdb on the reads, yielding one entry per CDR3 protein. The sample has roughly 86,000 distinct CDR3 sequences, approximately 45% seen once. As to this clonotype: The target antigen is unknown.

The sequence came from a human donor in good health, serving as a control. The material sequenced was sorted CD4+, CD8+, or CD8+CD57+ T cells (not recorded which) from PBMCs.

CDR3 amino acids: CASSSRTGSYEQYF. CDR3 nucleotides: TGTGCCAGCAGTTCCCGGACGGGCTCCTACGAGCAGTACTTC. The chain recombines TRBV27 with TRBJ2-7; D ambiguous. The V end was cut by 4 bases, the J end by 0 bases, with 10 bases between. CDR3 length: 14 amino acids. Germline CDR1 and CDR2: MNHEY and SMNVEV (reference sequence).